The 11 T cell receptor beta chains below come from one sample, sequenced in a study of blood T cell repertoires in COVID-19. Here immunoSEQ multiplex PCR was the method, and the copy in TCRdb shows in-frame clones only, minus some. The table shows over 150,000 clones, with 85% to 90% occurring only once. Sequenced: PBMCs or T cells enriched from blood (not recorded which). These receptors all come from a man aged 35-49 years who had recovered from COVID-19.

This clone turned up a few times. The chain has TRBV9 and TRBJ2-2; the match to TRBD2 covers 9 bases. The V gene end was trimmed by 4 bases and the J gene end by 3 bases; junction bases not matched to a gene: 16. The CDR3 has 19 amino acids. The germline V gene has CDR1 SGDLS and CDR2 YYNGEE. This chain's CDR3 is CASSPGGLAGRIDTGELFF. The CDR3 DNA follows: TGTGCCAGCAGCCCCGGGGGGCTAGCGGGGAGAATCGACACCGGGGAGCTGTTTTTT.

This chain uses TRBV6-1 with TRBJ1-2; perhaps TRBD1 as D (6 bases). Trimming pared 0 bases from V and 8 bases from J, leaving 19 bases between. This CDR3 has 16 residues. CDR1 MNHNS and CDR2 SASEGT come from the germline V gene. CDR3 residues: CASSEAALQGWGGYTF. DNA for the CDR3: TGTGCCAGCAGTGAAGCGGCCCTACAGGGTTGGGGGGGCTACACCTTC.

The chain carries TRBV30 and TRBJ1-1; 7 bases agree with TRBD1. CDR1 is GTSNPN and CDR2 is SVGIG in the germline V gene (reference sequence). The CDR3 is 13 amino acids. The trim removed 1 base at V and 11 bases at J, leaving 10 bases unmatched. DNA for the CDR3: TGTGCCTGGAGTGGGGTTAGAGGGGGCGGGGCTTTCTTT. Encoded protein: CAWSGVRGGGAFF. The variable domain in full, with the rest retrieved from reference TRBV30 and TRBJ1-1, is SQTIHQWPATLVQPVGSPLSLECTVEGTSNPNLYWYRQAAGRGLQLLFYSVGIGQISSEVPQNLSASRPQDRQFILSSKKLLLSDSGFYLCAWSGVRGGGAFFGQGTRLTVV.

This clone was seen a handful of times. This sequence joins TRBV7-8 and TRBJ1-5; 11 bases agree with TRBD1. V was clipped by 6 bases and J by 2 bases; unmatched bases: 12. From germline, CDR1 is SGHVS and CDR2 FQNEAQ. The CDR3 length is 18 residues. The CDR3 here is CASSPRTGGVRGNQPQHF. The CDR3 DNA reads as TGTGCCAGCAGTCCTCGGACAGGGGGCGTTAGAGGCAATCAGCCCCAGCATTTT.

The chain carries TRBV5-1 and TRBJ2-1, with D perhaps matching TRBD1 (6 bases). V lost 7 bases, J lost 4 bases, and 12 bases lay in between. Germline CDR1 and CDR2: SGHRS and YFSETQ. This CDR3 is 13 amino acids long. CDR3 DNA: TGCGCCAGCTACCTAACAGGGTACAATGAGCAGTTCTTC. This sequence encodes CASYLTGYNEQFF. The full variable domain, its missing parts supplied by reference TRBV5-1 and TRBJ2-1, is KAGVTQTPRYLIKTRGQQVTLSCSPISGHRSVSWYQQTPGQGLQFLFEYFSETQRNKGNFPGRFSGRQFSNSRSEMNVSTLELGDSALYLCASYLTGYNEQFFGPGTRLTVL.

The chain combines TRBV12-3 or TRBV12-4 with TRBJ2-7, with a possible D match to TRBD1 (5 bases). Between the trimmed V and J ends, which lost 6 bases and 5 bases, there was a span of 14 bases. The CDR3 contains 13 residues. The CDR3 sequence: CASRFTGPHEQYF. Written as DNA, the CDR3 is TGTGCCAGCAGATTTACAGGACCCCACGAGCAGTACTTC.

The chain employs TRBV30 and TRBJ2-7; D is unclear. The germline V gene has CDR1 GTSNPN and CDR2 SVGIG (reference sequence). Trimming shortened V by 0 bases and J by 5 bases, and 11 bases separated the two germline ends. This CDR3 comprises 13 residues. Written as DNA, the CDR3 is TGTGCCTGGAGTGTACTAAGAGCCCACGAGCAGTACTTC. This translates into CAWSVLRAHEQYF. Supplemented by reference TRBV30 and TRBJ2-7, the full variable domain reads SQTIHQWPATLVQPVGSPLSLECTVEGTSNPNLYWYRQAAGRGLQLLFYSVGIGQISSEVPQNLSASRPQDRQFILSSKKLLLSDSGFYLCAWSVLRAHEQYFGPGTRLTVT.

The chain links TRBV5-1 to TRBJ2-7, with 8 bases that match TRBD2. This CDR3 is built from 11 residues. Germline values: CDR1 SGHRS, CDR2 YFSETQ. V dropped 7 bases and J dropped 9; count of bases not matched to a gene: 6. CDR3 DNA sequence: TGCGCCAGCCGGCGGGGGGAAGTGCAGTACTTC. As protein: CASRRGEVQYF. The complete variable domain, with remaining parts taken from reference TRBV5-1 and TRBJ2-7, reads KAGVTQTPRYLIKTRGQQVTLSCSPISGHRSVSWYQQTPGQGLQFLFEYFSETQRNKGNFPGRFSGRQFSNSRSEMNVSTLELGDSALYLCASRRGEVQYFGPGTRLTVT.

The V gene is TRBV11-2, the J gene TRBJ2-1; 7 bases are a match to TRBD1. CDR3 length: 14 residues. Germline V lookup: CDR1 SGHAT, CDR2 FQNNGV. The J segment lost 7 bases and the V segment lost 4 bases, leaving 7 bases of the junction unmatched. DNA of the CDR3: TGTGCCAGCAGCTCCTGGGACAGAGGAAATGAGCAGTTCTTC. Amino acids: CASSSWDRGNEQFF.

This clone was recorded once. This chain uses TRBV2 with TRBJ2-3; weak D call: TRBD2 (7 bases). The CDR3 covers 14 residues. From germline, CDR1 is SNHLY and CDR2 FYNNEI. Trimming left V 6 bases short and J 8 bases short, with 18 bases between. The CDR3, as DNA: TGTGCCAGCAGGTTGGGAGGGGGGCTTAGTACGCAGTATTTT. It encodes CASRLGGGLSTQYF. The full variable domain, completed using reference TRBV2 and TRBJ2-3, is EPEVTQTPSHQVTQMGQEVILRCVPISNHLYFYWYRQILGQKVEFLVSFYNNEISEKSEIFDDQFSVERPDGSNFTLKIRSTKLEDSAMYFCASRLGGGLSTQYFGPGTRLTVL.

The chain employs TRBV7-3 and TRBJ1-2; possibly TRBD1 for D (6 bases). With 2 bases removed from V and 8 bases from J, the gap between germline ends came to 9 bases. CDR3 length: 12 residues. CDR1 is SGHTA, CDR2 FQGTGA, per germline. For the CDR3, the DNA is TGTGCCAGCAGCTTACAGGGGTGGGGCTACACCTTC. This encodes CASSLQGWGYTF.